This TCR beta chain was captured in a study of T cell repertoires in cytomegalovirus infection. Turning to the study itself: Peptides in the study included HLA-C-restricted and HLA-B-restricted CMV epitopes. Findings and limits, study-wide: In two of eight donors, the top clonotype was HLA-C-restricted CMV-specific.

The CDR3 loop spans 14 amino acids. CDR1 is SGHVS, CDR2 FQNEAQ, per germline. This clonotype was seen a single time. Antigen: not known. A much larger clonotype is one base distant, so this may be a read error. MiXCR, run by TCRdb on the reads, gives a single entry per CDR3 protein. Of around 340,000 distinct CDR3 sequences in the sample, under 35% were seen once. This specimen consisted of cultured PBMCs, obtained from culture after CMV antigen stimulation. The TCR comes from a human donor in good health (CMV status not recorded). Some clones in this sample may be carry-over from other donors' samples. The V call is TRBV7-8, the J call TRBJ1-1; possibly TRBD1 for D (5 bases). This chain's CDR3 is CASSLAARDAEACF. The CDR3 DNA is TGTGCCAGCAGCTTAGCGGCACGGGACGCTGAAGCTTGCTTT.